The clone carrying this T cell receptor (beta chain) was recorded many times. The sample comes from a study of blood T cell repertoires in COVID-19. In the study overall: Acute and convalescent COVID-19 samples came from the United States, Italy and Spain.

Sequencing used immunoSEQ multiplex PCR; TCRdb keeps in-frame clones, though not all of them. Here the sample spans tens of thousands of clones, about 80% being singletons. The sequence came from a human donor in a cohort sampled during active COVID-19. Sequencing was done on a sample of peripheral blood.

The CDR3 coding sequence is TGTGCCATCGCGCCACGGACAGGGCTCACAGATACGCAGTATTTT. It encodes CAIAPRTGLTDTQYF. The chain combines TRBV5-8 with TRBJ2-3; 8 bases map to TRBD1. The J segment lost 2 bases and the V segment lost 9 bases, leaving 11 bases of the junction unmatched. The CDR3 spans 15 residues. Per germline, CDR1 SGHTS and CDR2 YDEGEE.